Following are 25 T cell receptor beta chains from one sample sequenced in a study of blood T cells in healthy people across ages. Using a J-beta primer mix together with a sample-barcoded 5' primer, a second PCR was run for about 6 to 12 cycles. TCRdb fed the 5' RACE reads into MiXCR, producing one record per CDR3 protein. The table lists approximately 1,700,000 distinct CDR3 sequences, about 39% of them singletons. Sequenced material: blood. These receptors originate from a human donor in good health.

This chain connects TRBV5-6 to TRBJ2-7; unclear D gene. The germline V gene has CDR1 SGHDT and CDR2 YYEEEE. Trimming stripped 1 base from V and 6 bases from J, with 14 bases between. The CDR3 is made up of 14 amino acids. The DNA for the CDR3 is TGTGCCAGCAGCTTGATGTTGCGTTTCGGCGAGCAGTACTTC. The encoded protein is CASSLMLRFGEQYF.

There are many counts of this clonotype. The CDR3 protein is CASSPRHSGANVLTF. CDR3 coding DNA: TGTGCCAGCAGCCCGCGGCACTCTGGGGCCAACGTCCTGACTTTC. The rearrangement joins TRBV9 to TRBJ2-6; D gene unclear. CDR3 length equals 15 residues. V was shortened by 4 bases and J by 0 bases, with 8 bases between the two germline ends. Per germline, CDR1 SGDLS and CDR2 YYNGEE.

The CDR3 DNA reads TGCAGTGCTAGAGACGACAGGGTACCTCTTAGCAATCAGCCCCAGCATTTT. The encoded protein is CSARDDRVPLSNQPQHF. The chain employs TRBV20-1 and TRBJ1-5; 7 bases are a match to TRBD1. This CDR3 has 17 amino acids. CDR1 is DFQATT and CDR2 is SNEGSKA in the germline V gene (reference sequence). V shed 0 bases, J shed 0 bases, and the junction held 8 bases outside the gene matches.

This sequence joins TRBV12-3 or TRBV12-4 and TRBJ1-2; maybe TRBD1 (5 bases). Trimming pared 6 bases from V and 6 bases from J, leaving 17 bases between. The CDR3 sequence is 14 residues long. Here the CDR3 DNA reads TGTGCCAGCAGCACAAGTCCAGGGACCGATGGCTACACCTTC. Translating gives CASSTSPGTDGYTF.

The chain links TRBV7-2 to TRBJ1-3; 9 bases align to TRBD1. V lost 5 bases and J lost 4; bases outside the gene matches: 15. Germline lookup yields CDR1 SGHTA and CDR2 FQGNSA. This CDR3 region has 18 residues. The CDR3 sequence is CASSVRGTGPRAGNTIYF. The CDR3 DNA follows: TGTGCCAGCAGCGTACGTGGGACAGGGCCTAGGGCCGGAAACACCATATATTTT. The variable domain in full, with the rest retrieved from reference TRBV7-2 and TRBJ1-3, is GAGVSQSPSNKVTEKGKDVELRCDPISGHTALYWYRQSLGQGLEFLIYFQGNSAPDKSGLPSDRFSAERTGGSVSTLTIQRTQQEDSAVYLCASSVRGTGPRAGNTIYFGEGSWLTVV.

This clonotype appeared a few times. The chain couples TRBV29-1 to TRBJ1-2, with D unclear. Trimming removed 4 bases at V and 9 bases at J, with 12 bases between. This CDR3 comprises 11 residues. Germline CDR1 SQVTM, CDR2 ANQGSEA. The CDR3 loop reads CSVVTQNRYTF. The CDR3 nucleotides are TGCAGCGTTGTAACGCAGAATCGCTACACCTTC.

This clonotype came up a few times. The CDR3 DNA follows: TGTGCCAGCAGCGTAGATAGTGGACAGAACACTGAAGCTTTCTTT. Its translation: CASSVDSGQNTEAFF. The rearrangement joins TRBV9 to TRBJ1-1, with a possible D match to TRBD1 (5 bases). CDR3 length equals 15 residues. V was cut by 0 bases and J by 1 base, with 10 bases left in between. The germline CDR1 and CDR2 sequences are SGDLS and YYNGEE.

This clonotype occurred once. The chain employs TRBV20-1 and TRBJ1-1; 7 nucleotides align to TRBD1. CDR3 length equals 15 residues. J gave up 5 bases and V 6 bases, and 15 bases lay outside the gene matches. The V gene's germline CDR1 is DFQATT and CDR2 SNEGSKA (reference sequence). CDR3 in DNA: TGCAGTGCCTCGCCTCTGGGACAGTACCTAACTGAAGCTTTCTTT. Amino acid sequence: CSASPLGQYLTEAFF.

This chain uses TRBV29-1 with TRBJ2-1; D may be TRBD1 or TRBD2 (5 bases each). Trimming removed 7 bases at V and 10 bases at J, with 26 bases between. CDR1 SQVTM and CDR2 ANQGSEA come from the germline V gene. This CDR3 contains 15 residues. The CDR3, as DNA: TGCAGCGCCCGACCGGGGCCGCTATTATTGGACGAGCAGTTCTTC. Its translation: CSARPGPLLLDEQFF.

The rearrangement uses TRBV27 and TRBJ2-4; 11 bases map to TRBD1. The better agreement between TRBJ2-7 and the DNA end casts doubt on the J call. Germline V CDR1 and CDR2: MNHEY, SMNVEV (reference sequence). The CDR3 sequence is 15 residues long. This CDR3 is CASRDVGTGGYEQYF. In DNA form, the CDR3 reads TGTGCCAGCAGGGACGTGGGGACAGGGGGCTACGAGCAGTACTTC.

This clonotype was counted between two and nine times. This chain uses TRBV6-2 or TRBV6-3 with TRBJ2-1; no firm D call. V dropped 2 bases and J dropped 6 bases, with 5 bases sitting between them. The CDR3 covers 12 residues. From germline, CDR1 is MNHEY and CDR2 SVGEGT. This CDR3 is CASSYTANEQFF. CDR3 bases: TGTGCCAGCAGTTACACAGCCAATGAGCAGTTCTTC.

This clonotype turned up a few times. The rearrangement links TRBV20-1 to TRBJ1-6, with a possible D match to TRBD1 (6 bases). The germline V gene encodes CDR1 DFQATT and CDR2 SNEGSKA (reference sequence). Trimming removed 6 bases at V and 6 bases at J, with 15 bases between. The CDR3 covers 14 residues. The CDR3 loop is CSAQLGQPNSPLHF. The CDR3 coding sequence is TGCAGTGCCCAACTCGGACAGCCTAATTCACCCCTCCACTTT.

This clonotype was found a few times. The V gene is TRBV29-1, the J gene TRBJ2-7, with D perhaps matching TRBD2 (6 bases). Trimming shortened V by 3 bases and J by 6 bases, and 9 bases separated the two germline ends. This CDR3 has 11 amino acids. Germline V gene data show CDR1 as SQVTM and CDR2 as ANQGSEA. The CDR3 spells CSVETRGEQYF. DNA of the CDR3: TGCAGCGTTGAGACTAGGGGCGAGCAGTACTTC.

This chain links TRBV12-3 or TRBV12-4 with TRBJ1-1; TRBD1 agrees at 10 bases. Trimming removed 4 bases from V and 0 bases from J; junction bases left unmatched: 14. The CDR3 is 19 amino acids. The CDR3 DNA is TGTGCCAGCAGTTCCTTAGGGTCAGACGGGACAGGGGTGAACACTGAAGCTTTCTTT. Residues: CASSSLGSDGTGVNTEAFF.

This clonotype was observed at least ten times. The chain uses TRBV4-1 and TRBJ1-2; 10 bases are a match to TRBD1. Germline CDR1 reads MGHRA; CDR2 reads YSYEKL. V lost 0 bases and J lost 4; bases outside the gene matches: 5. This CDR3 is 16 amino acids long. DNA for the CDR3: TGCGCCAGCAGCCAAGATCAGGACAGGGGGACCTATGGCTACACCTTC. Encoded protein: CASSQDQDRGTYGYTF.

The J gene is TRBJ1-2, the V gene TRBV29-1, with no clear D. This CDR3 has 12 amino acids. The ends were cut back, 1 base at V and 2 bases at J, with 5 bases in the middle. Looked up from germline, CDR1 is SQVTM and CDR2 is ANQGSEA. CDR3 sequence: CSVEGENYGYTF. In DNA form, the CDR3 reads TGCAGCGTTGAAGGGGAAAACTATGGCTACACCTTC.

The chain's CDR3 is CASSEKLAGQGKGEQFF. CDR3 DNA: TGTGCCAGCAGTGAAAAGCTCGCGGGGCAGGGCAAGGGTGAGCAGTTCTTC. This sequence joins TRBV2 and TRBJ2-1; a weak D match, TRBD2 (6 bases). V gave up 2 bases and J gave up 9 bases, with 23 bases separating them. From germline, CDR1 is SNHLY and CDR2 FYNNEI. The CDR3 consists of 17 residues.

This clonotype was counted only a few times. J is TRBJ1-2 and V is TRBV27; 10 bases fit TRBD1. The CDR3 runs to 17 residues. Germline CDR1 and CDR2: MNHEY and SMNVEV (reference sequence). After removal of 4 bases from V and 0 bases from J, the junction contained 8 bases not matched to a gene. DNA of the CDR3: TGTGCCAGCAGTTCAAGGGGACAGGGGCTACCTAACTATGGCTACACCTTC. It translates to CASSSRGQGLPNYGYTF.

This clonotype was found a few times. This sequence joins TRBV5-1 and TRBJ1-5; the D gene is possibly TRBD1 (6 bases). Germline V lookup: CDR1 SGHRS, CDR2 YFSETQ. Trimming took off 0 bases at V and 5 bases at J, with 12 bases between the two ends. This CDR3 is built from 15 residues. For the CDR3, the DNA is TGCGCCAGCAGCTTGGTGGGGGGCGCGCATCAGCCCCAGCATTTT. Protein: CASSLVGGAHQPQHF.

About this clonotype: Mismatch with germline at one junction end may stem from a read error. The J gene is TRBJ2-3, the V gene TRBV5-1; D call uncertain. This CDR3 region has 12 residues. From germline, CDR1 is SGHRS and CDR2 YFSETQ. CDR3 in DNA: TGCGTCAGCAGGCCTGAGTCGGATACGCAGTATTTT. Amino acid sequence: CVSRPESDTQYF. Variable domain in full (rest from reference TRBV5-1 and TRBJ2-3): KAGVTQTPRYLIKTRGQQVTLSCSPISGHRSVSWYQQTPGQGLQFLFEYFSETQRNKGNFPGRFSGRQFSNSRSEMNVSTLELGDSALYLCVSRPESDTQYFGPGTRLTVL.

This clonotype occurred a few times. The chain is built from TRBV12-3 or TRBV12-4 and TRBJ1-1; 7 nucleotides align to TRBD1. Trimming removed 0 bases from V and 7 bases from J; junction bases left unmatched: 14. This CDR3 is 17 amino acids long. CDR3 loop: CASSLALRGDRPDEAFF. The CDR3 bases are TGTGCCAGCAGTTTAGCGCTTAGGGGGGACAGACCTGATGAAGCTTTCTTT.

This chain uses TRBV7-2 with TRBJ2-1; D is possibly TRBD1 or TRBD2 (6 bases each). V dropped 5 bases and J dropped 7 bases, with 27 bases sitting between them. There are 18 residues in the CDR3. The germline V gene encodes CDR1 SGHTA and CDR2 FQGNSA. The CDR3 sequence is CASSPPGGGGRGGNEQFF. The CDR3 DNA is TGTGCCAGCAGCCCCCCCGGTGGTGGGGGGCGAGGCGGTAATGAGCAGTTCTTC.

Details on this clonotype: Germline and junction disagree at one end, which may indicate a read error. The rearrangement joins TRBV7-2 to TRBJ2-3, with TRBD2 as a possible D gene (5 bases). Germline values: CDR1 SGHTA, CDR2 FQGNSA. This CDR3 spans 13 amino acids. The CDR3, as DNA: TGTGCCAGCCGACCGTCTAGCACAGATACGCAGTTTTTT. The encoded protein is CASRPSSTDTQFF.

This clonotype was counted between two and nine times. This chain links TRBV7-2 with TRBJ2-1; TRBD2 is a possible D gene (7 bases). The CDR3 is 16 amino acids. Trimming left V 1 base short and J 9 bases short, with 19 bases between. The germline CDR1 and CDR2 sequences are SGHTA and FQGNSA. Here the CDR3 DNA reads TGTGCCAGCAGCTTAGTGCCCGACGGGGGAGGGGGTGAGCAGTTCTTC. Its protein product is CASSLVPDGGGGEQFF.

This clonotype showed up just a few times. The V call is TRBV20-1, the J call TRBJ1-1; unclear D gene. CDR1 DFQATT and CDR2 SNEGSKA come from the germline V gene (reference sequence). V lost 6 bases and J 5 bases, leaving 16 bases between the germline ends. This CDR3 is 13 amino acids long. In nucleotides, the CDR3 is TGCAGTGCCCCTCCACGTAGGGCAACTGAAGCTTTCTTT. Translating it yields CSAPPRRATEAFF.